This note documents a single T cell receptor (beta chain) sequence. The antigen remains unidentified. CDR1 is SNHLY, CDR2 FYNNEI, per germline. The CDR3 sequence is 11 residues long. As the template, RNA transcripts were used to amplify TCR beta CDR3 regions. RT-PCR with HTBI primers came first, then second-round multiplex PCR. TCRdb re-analysed the multiplex PCR reads in MiXCR, keeping a single row per CDR3 protein. The repertoire holds about 740,000 distinct CDR3 sequences, roughly two fifths seen once, with roughly 45% in the top ten. The sample is drawn from a study of Graves' ophthalmopathy and Graves' hyperthyroidism. Study in general: Peripheral blood sampling occurred at initial diagnosis, before any treatment.

Study-level points and caveats: Blood also carried most expanded thyroid clonotypes exceeding 0.001 frequency.

The diagnosis combined clinical symptoms, thyroxine, TRAb, thyroid ultrasound and orbital computed tomography scans. The source is an adult man with Graves' ophthalmopathy. The sample taken for sequencing was peripheral blood. The J gene is TRBJ2-5, the V gene TRBV2; 9 bases agree with TRBD1. The CDR3, as DNA: TGTGACAGGGGGCGCCAAGAGACCCAGTACTTC. This sequence encodes CDRGRQETQYF.